This TCR beta chain was documented in a study of blood T cell repertoires in COVID-19. Study overall: Sources were T cells, B-cell-depleted T cells, or PBMCs; the material itself was cDNA or gDNA.

As originally analysed: Amplification with reference gene primers provided the estimates of nucleated cell counts. Using immunoSEQ multiplex PCR, the repertoire was profiled, and TCRdb retains in-frame clones only, with some absent. V and J calls and clone size are as listed in that table; D and trimming were resolved from the DNA. The sample lists some 250,000 clones, about 89% occurring once. Germline assignment: CDR1 MNHNS and CDR2 SASEGT. Trimming pared 2 bases from V and 4 bases from J, leaving 9 bases between. The CDR3 contains 14 residues. The receptor's source is a man aged 40-49 years who had recovered from COVID-19. Specimen: PBMCs or T cells enriched from blood (not recorded which). The chain recombines TRBV6-1 with TRBJ1-5; D ambiguous. The CDR3 coding sequence is TGTGCCAGCAGTGAAATGTCCGGGAATCAGCCCCAGCATTTT. Translating gives CASSEMSGNQPQHF.